The 25 T cell receptor beta chains listed next were all sequenced from one sample in a study of blood T cells in healthy people across ages. Primed by a sample-barcoded 5' primer and a J-beta primer mix, a second PCR proceeded for about 6 to 11 cycles. TCRdb reprocessed the 5' RACE reads with MiXCR, giving one entry per CDR3 protein. The sample lists approximately 800,000 distinct CDR3 sequences, more than 45% occurring once. The sequencing input was blood. The origin of the receptors is a man in his thirties or forties in good health.

This chain's CDR3 is CSPGLAGTDTQYF. As DNA, the CDR3 is TGCAGTCCAGGACTAGCGGGAACAGATACGCAGTATTTT. V usage is TRBV20-1 and J usage is TRBJ2-3, with TRBD2 matching over 12 bases. The J segment lost 3 bases and the V segment lost 8 bases, leaving 3 bases of the junction unmatched. The length of the CDR3 is 13 residues. Germline V lookup: CDR1 DFQATT, CDR2 SNEGSKA (reference sequence).

This clonotype has only a few counts. The V call is TRBV3-1, the J call TRBJ2-5; D is possibly TRBD1 (5 bases). From germline, CDR1 is LGHDT and CDR2 YNNKEL (reference sequence). There are 15 residues in the CDR3. The V end was cut by 0 bases, the J end by 5 bases, with 13 bases between. Written as DNA, the CDR3 is TGTGCCAGCAGCCAAGAGGGGCAGGGCCTGGAGACCCAGTACTTC. Translated, it gives CASSQEGQGLETQYF.

The V and J genes are TRBV15 and TRBJ2-5; 7 positions agree with TRBD2. The CDR3 runs 15 residues. CDR1 LNHNV and CDR2 YYDKDF come from the germline V gene (reference sequence). Trimming took 4 bases from V and 1 from J; bases not matched to a gene: 6. The CDR3 nucleotides read TGTGCCACCAGCACAAGGAGGGAGGGCCAAGAGACCCAGTACTTC. It codes for CATSTRREGQETQYF.

As regards this clonotype: Mismatch with germline at one junction end may stem from a read error. The V gene is TRBV3-1, the J gene TRBJ2-1; 8 nucleotides agree with TRBD1. Germline loops: CDR1 LGHDT, CDR2 YNNKEL (reference sequence). CDR3 size: 13 residues. The chain's CDR3 is CASSKDRGYEQFF. Here the CDR3 DNA reads TGTGCCAGCAGCAAAGACAGGGGTTATGAGCAGTTCTTC.

This rearrangement joins TRBV2 to TRBJ1-2; D gene unclear. This CDR3 is 12 amino acids long. The V gene's germline CDR1 is SNHLY and CDR2 FYNNEI. Trimming took off 3 bases at V and 6 bases at J, with 8 bases between the two ends. This CDR3 reads CASSEVRNGYTF. In DNA, the CDR3 is TGTGCCAGCAGTGAGGTACGGAATGGCTACACCTTC.

V gene TRBV5-5 combines with J gene TRBJ2-1; TRBD1 aligns across 8 bases. Germline assignment: CDR1 SGHKS and CDR2 YYEKEE (reference sequence). Trimming took 3 bases from V and 5 from J; bases not matched to a gene: 4. This CDR3 spans 14 amino acids. CDR3 bases: TGTGCCAGCAGCTGGACAGGGAACAACAATGAGCAGTTCTTC. Its protein product is CASSWTGNNNEQFF.

This sequence joins TRBV11-1 and TRBJ2-5; 7 nucleotides align to TRBD1. The CDR3 spans 14 residues. Germline CDR1 is SGHAT and CDR2 is FQDESV (reference sequence). Trimming removed 3 bases from V and 1 base from J; junction bases left unmatched: 2. The CDR3 DNA sequence: TGTGCCAGCAGCTTCGACAGGGTCCAAGAGACCCAGTACTTC. Protein product: CASSFDRVQETQYF.

The chain couples TRBV9 to TRBJ2-7; D unclear. V lost 0 bases and J 3 bases, leaving 7 bases between the germline ends. Germline values: CDR1 SGDLS, CDR2 YYNGEE. The CDR3 has 13 amino acids. CDR3 in DNA: TGTGCCAGCAGCGTAGTGCCAAGCTACGAGCAGTACTTC. It translates to CASSVVPSYEQYF.

The chain links TRBV20-1 to TRBJ2-1, with TRBD1 matching over 7 bases. The CDR3 loop spans 13 amino acids. Germline lookup yields CDR1 DFQATT and CDR2 SNEGSKA (reference sequence). The CDR3 protein is CSETDLTGHEQFF. The CDR3 DNA reads TGCAGCGAGACAGATTTGACAGGGCATGAGCAGTTCTTC.

This clonotype was recorded only once. CDR3 in amino acids: CSAQDRGDEKLFF. The CDR3 DNA is TGCAGCGCCCAGGACAGGGGCGACGAAAAACTGTTTTTT. The chain joins TRBV29-1 to TRBJ1-4; 9 bases map to TRBD1. With 7 bases clipped from V and 8 bases from J, the junction kept 8 bases outside the gene matches. This CDR3 is built from 13 residues. The germline V gene has CDR1 SQVTM and CDR2 ANQGSEA. The variable domain in full, with the rest retrieved from reference TRBV29-1 and TRBJ1-4, is SAVISQKPSRDICQRGTSLTIQCQVDSQVTMMFWYRQQPGQSLTLIATANQGSEATYESGFVIDKFPISRPNLTFSTLTVSNMSPEDSSIYLCSAQDRGDEKLFFGSGTQLSVL.

This chain links TRBV5-6 with TRBJ2-7; a possible D gene is TRBD2 (5 bases). The germline CDR1 and CDR2 sequences are SGHDT and YYEEEE. V was pared by 4 bases and J by 5 bases, with 10 bases between. The CDR3 contains 12 residues. The CDR3 DNA follows: TGTGCCAGCAGCATCGGAGGCCACGAGCAGTACTTC. It yields the protein CASSIGGHEQYF.

The chain links TRBV6-5 to TRBJ1-4; no firm D call. CDR1 MNHEY and CDR2 SVGAGI come from the germline V gene. Trimming stripped 8 bases from V and 8 bases from J, with 15 bases between. The CDR3 runs to 13 residues. The chain's CDR3 is CASWRAGGEKLFF. CDR3 DNA: TGTGCCAGCTGGAGAGCTGGCGGGGAAAAACTGTTTTTT.

This clonotype showed up just a few times. The chain employs TRBV5-5 and TRBJ2-3, with TRBD1 matching 7 bases. This CDR3 has 14 residues. Trimming took 3 bases from V and 3 from J; bases not matched to a gene: 4. The germline gives CDR1 SGHKS, CDR2 YYEKEE (reference sequence). The CDR3 sequence is CASSSGTATDTQYF. As DNA, the CDR3 is TGTGCCAGCAGCTCCGGGACAGCGACAGATACGCAGTATTTT.

This clonotype appeared a few times. The chain employs TRBV2 and TRBJ1-5; D is unresolved. Germline lookup yields CDR1 SNHLY and CDR2 FYNNEI. This CDR3 comprises 12 residues. The germline V and J ends were trimmed by 7 bases and 8 bases, with 12 bases remaining between them. The CDR3, as DNA: TGTGCCAGCACCAAGGGTGAAGAGCCCCAGCATTTT. Amino acids: CASTKGEEPQHF.

The genes are TRBV7-9 and TRBJ2-4; TRBD2 agrees at 10 bases. Germline CDR1 and CDR2: SEHNR and FQNEAQ (reference sequence). J gave up 8 bases and V 5 bases, and 9 bases lay outside the gene matches. The CDR3 is 15 residues long. CDR3 in DNA: TGTGCCAGCAGCCCTCCGGGACTAGCGATTGACATTCAGTACTTC. It encodes CASSPPGLAIDIQYF. The whole variable domain, remainder taken from reference TRBV7-9 and TRBJ2-4, is DTGVSQNPRHKITKRGQNVTFRCDPISEHNRLYWYRQTLGQGPEFLTYFQNEAQLEKSRLLSDRFSAERPKGSFSTLEIQRTEQGDSAMYLCASSPPGLAIDIQYFGAGTRLSVL.

The V gene is TRBV5-1, the J gene TRBJ2-7, with 8 bases lining up with TRBD1. Looked up from germline, CDR1 is SGHRS and CDR2 is YFSETQ. The CDR3 loop spans 16 amino acids. V was clipped by 0 bases and J by 6 bases; unmatched bases: 11. CDR3 sequence: CASSLVMPGGAAEQYF. The DNA for the CDR3 is TGCGCCAGCAGCTTGGTTATGCCAGGGGGCGCGGCCGAGCAGTACTTC.

This clonotype has more than one count but fewer than ten. This rearrangement joins TRBV20-1 to TRBJ2-4; TRBD2 might be the D (5 bases). CDR1 is DFQATT, CDR2 SNEGSKA, per germline (reference sequence). V was shortened by 6 bases and J by 8 bases, with 20 bases between the two germline ends. This CDR3 spans 14 amino acids. The CDR3 DNA reads TGCAGTGCGGCCCCGTCCGGGAAATGGGACATTCAGTACTTC. Its protein is CSAAPSGKWDIQYF.

J is TRBJ1-1 and V is TRBV6-5; the D gene is possibly TRBD1 (5 bases). CDR1 and CDR2 from the germline V gene are MNHEY and SVGAGI. This CDR3 comprises 15 residues. The germline V and J ends were trimmed by 0 bases and 4 bases, with 12 bases remaining between them. CDR3 amino acids: CASSYSASGGTEAFF. DNA for the CDR3: TGTGCCAGCAGTTACTCGGCGTCGGGGGGCACTGAAGCTTTCTTT.

This rearrangement joins TRBV7-2 to TRBJ2-3; the D gene is possibly TRBD1 (5 bases). The CDR3 has 15 amino acids. Trimming pared 3 bases from V and 0 bases from J, leaving 10 bases between. From germline, CDR1 is SGHTA and CDR2 FQGNSA. The CDR3 here is CASSLNRISTDTQYF. The CDR3 coding sequence is TGTGCCAGCAGCTTGAACAGGATTAGCACAGATACGCAGTATTTT.

CDR3 protein: CASSEAWAQYF. CDR3 nucleotides: TGTGCCAGCAGTGAAGCTTGGGCCCAGTACTTC. This chain joins TRBV6-1 and TRBJ2-5; D gene ambiguous. V lost 0 bases and J 9 bases, leaving 5 bases between the germline ends. The CDR3 is 11 residues long. CDR1 and CDR2 (germline): MNHNS, SASEGT.

The rearrangement links TRBV5-1 to TRBJ2-3; D may be TRBD2 (6 bases). This CDR3 has 14 amino acids. V was trimmed by 2 bases and J by 2 bases, leaving 9 bases between them. Germline CDR1 is SGHRS and CDR2 is YFSETQ. The DNA of the CDR3 is TGCGCCAGCAGCTTAATGGACTACACAGATACGCAGTATTTT. Its protein product is CASSLMDYTDTQYF.

V is TRBV7-3 and J is TRBJ2-3, with a weak D call TRBD2 (6 bases). The V end lost 3 bases, the J end lost 6 bases, and 19 bases lay between the germline ends. CDR1 is SGHTA and CDR2 is FQGTGA in the germline V gene. The CDR3 loop spans 16 amino acids. The CDR3 protein is CASSLGSRGPSDTQYF. CDR3 coding DNA: TGTGCCAGCAGCTTGGGGTCGCGGGGCCCCTCCGATACGCAGTATTTT.

This clonotype was picked up many times. This chain connects TRBV7-2 to TRBJ2-5; 7 bases align to TRBD2. The CDR3 consists of 14 residues. J gave up 11 bases and V 2 bases, and 11 bases lay outside the gene matches. CDR1 SGHTA and CDR2 FQGNSA come from the germline V gene. DNA for the CDR3: TGTGCCAGCAGCTTAAACCGACTAGCAAATGAGCAGTACTTC. This sequence encodes CASSLNRLANEQYF. The whole variable domain, filled in from reference TRBV7-2 and TRBJ2-5, reads GAGVSQSPSNKVTEKGKDVELRCDPISGHTALYWYRQSLGQGLEFLIYFQGNSAPDKSGLPSDRFSAERTGGSVSTLTIQRTQQEDSAVYLCASSLNRLANEQYFGPGTRLLVL.

V is TRBV12-3 or TRBV12-4 and J is TRBJ2-5; D assignment may be TRBD1 or TRBD2 (5 bases each). V lost 7 bases and J lost 4, with 10 bases in between. The CDR3 has 12 residues. CDR3: CASMGELETQYF. CDR3 sequence (DNA): TGTGCCAGCATGGGGGAACTAGAGACCCAGTACTTC.

This chain uses TRBV11-1 with TRBJ2-1, with 8 positions matching TRBD2. The V gene's germline CDR1 is SGHAT and CDR2 FQDESV (reference sequence). The CDR3 totals 12 residues. Losses at the gene ends were 0 bases for V and 12 bases for J; bases not matched to a gene: 1. The CDR3: CASSLALAGQFF. CDR3 in DNA: TGTGCCAGCAGCTTAGCGCTAGCGGGGCAGTTCTTC.